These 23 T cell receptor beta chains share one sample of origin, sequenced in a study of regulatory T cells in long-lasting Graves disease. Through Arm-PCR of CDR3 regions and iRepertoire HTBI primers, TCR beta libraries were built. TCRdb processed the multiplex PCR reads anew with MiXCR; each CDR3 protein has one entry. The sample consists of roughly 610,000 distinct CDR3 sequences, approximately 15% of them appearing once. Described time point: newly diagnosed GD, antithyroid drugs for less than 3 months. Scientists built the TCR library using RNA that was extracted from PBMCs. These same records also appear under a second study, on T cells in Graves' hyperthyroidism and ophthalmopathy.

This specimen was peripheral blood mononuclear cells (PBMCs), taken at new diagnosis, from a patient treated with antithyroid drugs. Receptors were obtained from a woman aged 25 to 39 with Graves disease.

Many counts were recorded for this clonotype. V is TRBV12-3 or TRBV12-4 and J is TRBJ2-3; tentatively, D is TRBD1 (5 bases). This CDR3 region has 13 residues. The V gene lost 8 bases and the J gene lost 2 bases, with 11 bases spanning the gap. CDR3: CASQQGNTDTQYF. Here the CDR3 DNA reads TGTGCCAGCCAGCAGGGAAACACAGATACGCAGTATTTT.

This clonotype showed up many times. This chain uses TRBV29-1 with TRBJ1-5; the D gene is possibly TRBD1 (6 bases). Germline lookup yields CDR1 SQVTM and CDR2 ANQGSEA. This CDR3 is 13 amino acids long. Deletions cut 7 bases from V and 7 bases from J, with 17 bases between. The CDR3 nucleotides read TGCAGCGCTGTACAGGGAGTAGGGCAGCCCCAGCATTTT. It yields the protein CSAVQGVGQPQHF.

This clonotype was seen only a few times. This chain's CDR3 is CASSLGLDQETQYF. The CDR3 nucleotides are TGTGCCAGCAGCCTAGGACTAGACCAAGAGACCCAGTACTTC. This chain links TRBV3-1 with TRBJ2-5, with 7 bases that match TRBD2. V shed 4 bases and J 0 bases; nucleotides not matched to a gene: 2. CDR1 and CDR2 (germline): LGHDT, YNNKEL (reference sequence). This CDR3 spans 14 amino acids.

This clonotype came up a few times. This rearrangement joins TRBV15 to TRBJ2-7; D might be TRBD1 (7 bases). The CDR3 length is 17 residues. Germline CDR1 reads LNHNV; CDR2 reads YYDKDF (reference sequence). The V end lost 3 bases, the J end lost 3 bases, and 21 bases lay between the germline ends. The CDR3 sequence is CATSSDRELIGGYEQYF. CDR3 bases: TGTGCCACCAGCAGCGACAGGGAACTCATCGGGGGCTACGAGCAGTACTTC.

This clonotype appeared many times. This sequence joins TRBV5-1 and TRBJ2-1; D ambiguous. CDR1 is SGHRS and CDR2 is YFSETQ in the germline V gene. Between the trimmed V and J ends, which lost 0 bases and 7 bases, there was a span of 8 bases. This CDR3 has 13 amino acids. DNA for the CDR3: TGCGCCAGCAGCTTGGGGCAAAGGAATGAGCAGTTCTTC. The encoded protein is CASSLGQRNEQFF. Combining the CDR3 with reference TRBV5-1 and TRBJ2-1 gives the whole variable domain KAGVTQTPRYLIKTRGQQVTLSCSPISGHRSVSWYQQTPGQGLQFLFEYFSETQRNKGNFPGRFSGRQFSNSRSEMNVSTLELGDSALYLCASSLGQRNEQFFGPGTRLTVL.

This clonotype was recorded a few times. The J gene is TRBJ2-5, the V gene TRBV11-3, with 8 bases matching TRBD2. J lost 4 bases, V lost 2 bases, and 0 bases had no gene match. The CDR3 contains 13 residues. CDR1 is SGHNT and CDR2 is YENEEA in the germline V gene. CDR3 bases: TGTGCCAGCAGCTTACTAGCGGGAGAGACCCAGTACTTC. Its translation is CASSLLAGETQYF.

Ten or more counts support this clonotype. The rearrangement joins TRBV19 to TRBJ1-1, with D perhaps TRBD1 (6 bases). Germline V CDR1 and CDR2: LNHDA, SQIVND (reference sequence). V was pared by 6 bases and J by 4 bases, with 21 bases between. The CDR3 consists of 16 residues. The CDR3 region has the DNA TGTGCCAGTAGACCTCGGACAGCCCCGAAGGGCACTGAAGCTTTCTTT. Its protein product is CASRPRTAPKGTEAFF.

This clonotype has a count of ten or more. The CDR3 nucleotides read TGTGCCAGCAGTGGGACTCCTAGCGGGATTGGAGAGCAGTACTTC. Its translation: CASSGTPSGIGEQYF. The rearrangement links TRBV12-3 or TRBV12-4 to TRBJ2-7; 9 nucleotides align to TRBD2. CDR3 length: 15 residues. V lost 5 bases, J lost 7 bases, and 12 bases stayed unmatched.

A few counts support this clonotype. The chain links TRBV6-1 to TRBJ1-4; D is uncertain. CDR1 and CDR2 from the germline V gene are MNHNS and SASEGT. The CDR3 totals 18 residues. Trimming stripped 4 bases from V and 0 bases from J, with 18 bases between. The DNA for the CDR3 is TGTGCCAGCAGTGTCGTTTCCCCCTGGTCAGCAACTAATGAAAAACTGTTTTTT. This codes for CASSVVSPWSATNEKLFF.

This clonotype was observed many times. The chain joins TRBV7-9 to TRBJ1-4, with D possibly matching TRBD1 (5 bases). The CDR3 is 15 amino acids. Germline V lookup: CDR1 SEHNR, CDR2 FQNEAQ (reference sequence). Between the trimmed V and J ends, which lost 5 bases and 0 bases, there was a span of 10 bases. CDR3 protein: CASSIQETTNEKLFF. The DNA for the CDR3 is TGTGCCAGCAGCATACAGGAAACAACTAATGAAAAACTGTTTTTT.

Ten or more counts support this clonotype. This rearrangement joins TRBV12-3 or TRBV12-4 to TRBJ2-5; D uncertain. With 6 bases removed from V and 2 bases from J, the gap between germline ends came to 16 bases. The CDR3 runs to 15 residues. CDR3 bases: TGTGCCAGCAGCAAACATGGTATTTCACAAGAGACCCAGTACTTC. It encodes CASSKHGISQETQYF.

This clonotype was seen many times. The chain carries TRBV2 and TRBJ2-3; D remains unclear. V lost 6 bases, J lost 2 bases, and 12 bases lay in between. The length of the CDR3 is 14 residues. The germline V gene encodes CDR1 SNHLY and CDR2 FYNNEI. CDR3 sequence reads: CASRSGVNTDTQYF. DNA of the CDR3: TGTGCCAGCAGAAGTGGGGTAAACACAGATACGCAGTATTTT.

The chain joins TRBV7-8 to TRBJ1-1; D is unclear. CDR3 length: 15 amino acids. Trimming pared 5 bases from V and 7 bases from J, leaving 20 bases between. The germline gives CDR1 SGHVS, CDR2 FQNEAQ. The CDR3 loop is CASSPKQRASYEAFF. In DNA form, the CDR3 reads TGTGCCAGCAGCCCGAAACAACGGGCGTCCTATGAAGCTTTCTTT. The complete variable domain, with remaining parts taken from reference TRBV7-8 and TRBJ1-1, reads GAGVSQSPRYKVAKRGQDVALRCDPISGHVSLFWYQQALGQGPEFLTYFQNEAQLDKSGLPSDRFFAERPEGSVSTLKIQRTQQEDSAVYLCASSPKQRASYEAFFGQGTRLTVV.

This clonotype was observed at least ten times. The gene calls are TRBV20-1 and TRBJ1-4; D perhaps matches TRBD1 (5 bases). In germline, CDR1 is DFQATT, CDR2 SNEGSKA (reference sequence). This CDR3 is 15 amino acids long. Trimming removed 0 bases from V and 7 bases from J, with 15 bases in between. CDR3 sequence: CSARDLGGIGEKLFF. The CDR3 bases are TGCAGTGCTAGAGATCTGGGGGGGATCGGTGAAAAACTGTTTTTT.

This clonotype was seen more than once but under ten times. Written as DNA, the CDR3 is TGCAGTGCCGGACCGTCGACAGATAACCAAGAGACCCAGTACTTC. Its protein product is CSAGPSTDNQETQYF. The chain joins TRBV20-1 to TRBJ2-5; perhaps TRBD1 as D (5 bases). The V end lost 6 bases, the J end lost 0 bases, and 17 bases lay between the germline ends. Looked up from germline, CDR1 is DFQATT and CDR2 is SNEGSKA (reference sequence). There are 15 residues in the CDR3.

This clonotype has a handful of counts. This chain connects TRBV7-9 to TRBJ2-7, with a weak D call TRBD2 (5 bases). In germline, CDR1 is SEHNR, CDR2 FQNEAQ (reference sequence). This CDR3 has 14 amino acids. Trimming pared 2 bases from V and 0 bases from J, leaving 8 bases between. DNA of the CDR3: TGTGCCAGCAGCTTACAACGGGACTCCTACGAGCAGTACTTC. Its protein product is CASSLQRDSYEQYF.

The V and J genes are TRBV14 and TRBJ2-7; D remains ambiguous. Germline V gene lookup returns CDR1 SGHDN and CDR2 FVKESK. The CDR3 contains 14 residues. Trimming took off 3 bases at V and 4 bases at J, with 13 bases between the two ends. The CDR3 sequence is CASSHQGFLYEQYF. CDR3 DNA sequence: TGTGCCAGCAGCCACCAAGGGTTCCTGTACGAGCAGTACTTC.

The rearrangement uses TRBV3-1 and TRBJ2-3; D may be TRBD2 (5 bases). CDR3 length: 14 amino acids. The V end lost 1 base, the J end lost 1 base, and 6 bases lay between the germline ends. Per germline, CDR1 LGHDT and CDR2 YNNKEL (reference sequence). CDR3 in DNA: TGTGCCAGCAGCCAAGGGGGAGGCACAGATACGCAGTATTTT. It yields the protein CASSQGGGTDTQYF.

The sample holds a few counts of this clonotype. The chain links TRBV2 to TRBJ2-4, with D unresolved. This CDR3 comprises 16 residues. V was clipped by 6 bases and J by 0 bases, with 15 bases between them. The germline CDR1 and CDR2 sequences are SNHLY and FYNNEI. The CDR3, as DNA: TGTGCCAGCAGGGAGTCTGTGACGAGAGCCAAAAACATTCAGTACTTC. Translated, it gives CASRESVTRAKNIQYF. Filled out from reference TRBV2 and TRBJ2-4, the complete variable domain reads EPEVTQTPSHQVTQMGQEVILRCVPISNHLYFYWYRQILGQKVEFLVSFYNNEISEKSEIFDDQFSVERPDGSNFTLKIRSTKLEDSAMYFCASRESVTRAKNIQYFGAGTRLSVL.

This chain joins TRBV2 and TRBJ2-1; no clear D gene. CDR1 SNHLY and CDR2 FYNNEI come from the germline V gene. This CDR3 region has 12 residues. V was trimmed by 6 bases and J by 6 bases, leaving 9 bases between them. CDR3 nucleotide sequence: TGTGCCAGCAGGCCCGACGCCAATGAGCAGTTCTTC. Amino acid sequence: CASRPDANEQFF.

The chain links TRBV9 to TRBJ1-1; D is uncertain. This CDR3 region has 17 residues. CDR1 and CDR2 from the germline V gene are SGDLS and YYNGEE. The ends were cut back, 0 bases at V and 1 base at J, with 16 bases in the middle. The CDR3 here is CASSVDPLVGSNTEAFF. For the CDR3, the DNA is TGTGCCAGCAGCGTAGATCCCCTCGTAGGGTCGAACACTGAAGCTTTCTTT. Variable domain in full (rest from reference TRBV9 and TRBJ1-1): DSGVTQTPKHLITATGQRVTLRCSPRSGDLSVYWYQQSLDQGLQFLIQYYNGEERAKGNILERFSAQQFPDLHSELNLSSLELGDSALYFCASSVDPLVGSNTEAFFGQGTRLTVV.

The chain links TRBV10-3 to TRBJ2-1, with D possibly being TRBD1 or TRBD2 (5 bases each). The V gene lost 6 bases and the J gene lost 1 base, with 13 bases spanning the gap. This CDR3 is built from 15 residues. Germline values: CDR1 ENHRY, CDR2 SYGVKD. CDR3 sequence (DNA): TGTGCCATCAGGGGGGAGACTGGGTCCTACAATGAGCAGTTCTTC. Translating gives CAIRGETGSYNEQFF.

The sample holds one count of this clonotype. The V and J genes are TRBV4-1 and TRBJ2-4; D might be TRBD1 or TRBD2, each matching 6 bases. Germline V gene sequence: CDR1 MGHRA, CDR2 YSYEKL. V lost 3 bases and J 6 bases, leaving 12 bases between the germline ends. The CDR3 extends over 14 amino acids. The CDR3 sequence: CASSQLGGRNIQYF. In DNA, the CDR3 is TGCGCCAGCAGCCAGTTGGGGGGCAGAAACATTCAGTACTTC.